This T cell receptor beta chain was found in a study of CD8 T cells in Susac syndrome. Sequencing of TCR beta covered CD8+ and CD4+ T cells obtained from blood. Multiple sclerosis controls were treatment-naive patients with stable or active relapsing-remitting disease. Both CD4+ and CD8+ T cells were negatively isolated, and TEMRA cells underwent FACS enrichment. Random hexamers primed reverse transcription of roughly 0.5 to 1 ug RNA. Amplification of TCR beta CDR3 across 54 Vbeta and 13 Jbeta was performed with immunoSEQ multiplex PCR. TCRdb re-derived calls from the immunoSEQ multiplex PCR reads in MiXCR, one entry per CDR3 protein. This sample carries about 130,000 distinct CDR3 sequences, 80% to 95% of them seen once, and the ten largest clones take approximately 0.3%. The germline V gene encodes CDR1 SQVTM and CDR2 ANQGSEA. The CDR3 is 17 residues long. J was trimmed by 4 bases and V by 2 bases; bases with no gene match: 13.

The chain is built from TRBV29-1 and TRBJ2-5; 10 bases match TRBD2. The TCR sequence derives from a human donor with multiple sclerosis. Specimen: CD8+ T cells from PBMCs. The CDR3 DNA follows: TGCAGCGTTGAATGGGCTAGCGGGAGCGCCGAGGCAGAGACCCAGTACTTC. Translated: CSVEWASGSAEAETQYF.